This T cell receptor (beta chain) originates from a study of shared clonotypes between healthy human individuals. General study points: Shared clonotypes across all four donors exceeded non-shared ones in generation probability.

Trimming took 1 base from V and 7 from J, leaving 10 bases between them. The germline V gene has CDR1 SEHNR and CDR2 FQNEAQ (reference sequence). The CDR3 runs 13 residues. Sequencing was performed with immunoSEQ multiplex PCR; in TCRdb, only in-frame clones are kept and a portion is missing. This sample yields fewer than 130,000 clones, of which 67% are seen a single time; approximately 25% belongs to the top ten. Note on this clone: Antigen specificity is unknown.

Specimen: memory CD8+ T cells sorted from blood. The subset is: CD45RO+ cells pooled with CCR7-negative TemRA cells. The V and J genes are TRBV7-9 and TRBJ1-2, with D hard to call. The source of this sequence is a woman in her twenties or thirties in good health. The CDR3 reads CASSLVADPGYTF. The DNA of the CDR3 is TGTGCCAGCAGCTTAGTGGCGGATCCTGGCTACACCTTC.